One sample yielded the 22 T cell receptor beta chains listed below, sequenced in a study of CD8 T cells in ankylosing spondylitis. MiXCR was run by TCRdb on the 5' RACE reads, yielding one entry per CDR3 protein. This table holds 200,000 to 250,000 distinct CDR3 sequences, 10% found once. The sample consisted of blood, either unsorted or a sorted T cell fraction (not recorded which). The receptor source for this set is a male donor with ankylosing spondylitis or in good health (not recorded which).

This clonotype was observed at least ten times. CDR3 DNA: TGTGCCAGCAGGGAAGCGGGAGGTGGGGCAGAGACCCAGTACTTC. It is translated as CASREAGGGAETQYF. This chain links TRBV27 with TRBJ2-5; 9 nucleotides align to TRBD2. The CDR3 is 15 residues long. The ends lost 6 bases at V and 4 bases at J; junction bases unmatched: 9. Germline CDR1 reads MNHEY; CDR2 reads SMNVEV (reference sequence).

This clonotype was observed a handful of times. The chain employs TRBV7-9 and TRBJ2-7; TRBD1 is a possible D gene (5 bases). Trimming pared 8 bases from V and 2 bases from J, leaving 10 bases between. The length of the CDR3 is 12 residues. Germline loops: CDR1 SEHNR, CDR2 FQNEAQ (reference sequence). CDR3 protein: CASHGATYEQYF. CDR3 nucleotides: TGTGCCAGCCATGGGGCAACCTACGAGCAGTACTTC.

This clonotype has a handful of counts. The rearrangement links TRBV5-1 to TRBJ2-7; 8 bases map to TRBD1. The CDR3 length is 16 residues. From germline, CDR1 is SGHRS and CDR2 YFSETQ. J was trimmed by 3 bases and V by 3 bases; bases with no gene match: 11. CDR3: CASSYSPDRELYEQYF. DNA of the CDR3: TGCGCCAGCAGCTACTCCCCGGACAGGGAGCTCTACGAGCAGTACTTC.

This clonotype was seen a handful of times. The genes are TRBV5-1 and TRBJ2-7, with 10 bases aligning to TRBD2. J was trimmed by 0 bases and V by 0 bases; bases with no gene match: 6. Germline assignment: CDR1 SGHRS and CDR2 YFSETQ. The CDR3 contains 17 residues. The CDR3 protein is CASSLGLAGGHSYEQYF. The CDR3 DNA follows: TGCGCCAGCAGCTTGGGACTAGCGGGCGGCCACTCCTACGAGCAGTACTTC.

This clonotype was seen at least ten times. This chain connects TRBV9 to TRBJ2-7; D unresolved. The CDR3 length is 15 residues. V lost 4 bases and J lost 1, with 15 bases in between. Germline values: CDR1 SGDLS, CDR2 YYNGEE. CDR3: CASSLGPWTSYEQYF. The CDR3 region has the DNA TGTGCCAGCAGCCTTGGCCCCTGGACGTCCTACGAGCAGTACTTC.

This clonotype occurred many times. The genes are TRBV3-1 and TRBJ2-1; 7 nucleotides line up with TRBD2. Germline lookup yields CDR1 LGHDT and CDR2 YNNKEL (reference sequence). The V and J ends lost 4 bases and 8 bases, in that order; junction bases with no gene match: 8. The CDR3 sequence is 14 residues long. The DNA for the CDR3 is TGTGCCAGCAGCCCTCAGGGAGCGGGGTATGAGCAGTTCTTC. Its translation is CASSPQGAGYEQFF.

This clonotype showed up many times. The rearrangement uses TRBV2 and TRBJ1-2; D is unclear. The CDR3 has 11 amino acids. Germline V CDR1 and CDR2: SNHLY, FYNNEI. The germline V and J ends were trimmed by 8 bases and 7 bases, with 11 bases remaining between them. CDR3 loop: CASGRDVGYTF. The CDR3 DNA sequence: TGTGCCAGCGGACGGGATGTTGGCTACACCTTC. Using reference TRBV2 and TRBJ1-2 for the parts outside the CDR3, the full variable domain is EPEVTQTPSHQVTQMGQEVILRCVPISNHLYFYWYRQILGQKVEFLVSFYNNEISEKSEIFDDQFSVERPDGSNFTLKIRSTKLEDSAMYFCASGRDVGYTFGSGTRLTVV.

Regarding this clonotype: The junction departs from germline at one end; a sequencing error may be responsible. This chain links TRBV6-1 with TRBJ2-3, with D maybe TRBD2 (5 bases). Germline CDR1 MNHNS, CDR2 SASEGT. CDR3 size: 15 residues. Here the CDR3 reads CASSPVDFYTDTKYF. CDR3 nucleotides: TGTGCCAGCAGCCCCGTGGACTTTTACACAGATACGAAGTATTTT.

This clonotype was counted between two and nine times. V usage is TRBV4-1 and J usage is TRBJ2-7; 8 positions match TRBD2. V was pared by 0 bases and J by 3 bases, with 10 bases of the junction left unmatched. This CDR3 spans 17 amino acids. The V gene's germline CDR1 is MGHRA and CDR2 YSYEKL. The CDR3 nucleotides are TGCGCCAGCAGCCAAGACTCCTCGGGGGGGGACCTCTACGAGCAGTACTTC. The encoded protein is CASSQDSSGGDLYEQYF.

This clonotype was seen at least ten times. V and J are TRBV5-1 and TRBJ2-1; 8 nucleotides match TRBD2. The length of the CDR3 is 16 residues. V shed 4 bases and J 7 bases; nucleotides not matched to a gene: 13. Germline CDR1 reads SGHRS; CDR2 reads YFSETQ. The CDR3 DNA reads TGCGCCAGCAGCCTCCCGGGAGCGGGAGTGCGGAATGAGCAGTTCTTC. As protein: CASSLPGAGVRNEQFF.

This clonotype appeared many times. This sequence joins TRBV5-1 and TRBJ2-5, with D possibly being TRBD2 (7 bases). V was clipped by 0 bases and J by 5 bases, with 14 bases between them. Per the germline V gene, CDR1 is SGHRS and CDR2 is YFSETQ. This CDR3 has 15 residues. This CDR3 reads CASSLEGGAEETQYF. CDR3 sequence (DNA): TGCGCCAGCAGCTTGGAAGGGGGGGCCGAGGAGACCCAGTACTTC.

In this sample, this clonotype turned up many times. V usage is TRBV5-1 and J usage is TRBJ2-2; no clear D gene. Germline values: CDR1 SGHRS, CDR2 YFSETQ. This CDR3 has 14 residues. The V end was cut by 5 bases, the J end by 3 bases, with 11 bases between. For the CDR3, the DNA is TGCGCCAGCAGTTCCGGCGACCACACCGGGGAGCTGTTTTTT. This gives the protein CASSSGDHTGELFF.

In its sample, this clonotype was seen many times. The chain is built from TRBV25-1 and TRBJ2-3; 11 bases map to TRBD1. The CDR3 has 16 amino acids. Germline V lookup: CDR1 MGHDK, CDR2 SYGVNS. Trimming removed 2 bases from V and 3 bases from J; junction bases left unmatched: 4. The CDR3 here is CASSERGQGGTDTQYF. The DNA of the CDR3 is TGTGCCAGCAGTGAAAGGGGACAGGGGGGAACAGATACGCAGTATTTT.

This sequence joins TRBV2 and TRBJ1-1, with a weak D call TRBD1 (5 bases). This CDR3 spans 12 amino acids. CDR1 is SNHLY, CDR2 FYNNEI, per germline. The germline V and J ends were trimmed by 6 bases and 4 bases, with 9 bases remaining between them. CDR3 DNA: TGTGCCAGCAGGGGGCTGGGCACTGAAGCTTTCTTT. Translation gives CASRGLGTEAFF.

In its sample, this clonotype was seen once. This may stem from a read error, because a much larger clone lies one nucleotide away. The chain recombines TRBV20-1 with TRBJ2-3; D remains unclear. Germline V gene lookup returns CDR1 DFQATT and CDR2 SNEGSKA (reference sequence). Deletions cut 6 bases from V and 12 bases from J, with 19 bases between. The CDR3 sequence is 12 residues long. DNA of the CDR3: TGCAGTGCCCCGGACCAGTCTGATTTTCAGTATTTT. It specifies CSAPDQSDFQYF.

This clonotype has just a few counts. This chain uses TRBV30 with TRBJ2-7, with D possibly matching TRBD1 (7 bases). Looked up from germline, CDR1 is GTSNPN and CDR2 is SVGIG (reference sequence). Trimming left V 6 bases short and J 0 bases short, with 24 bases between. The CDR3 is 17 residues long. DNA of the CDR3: TGTGCCTGCTGGCAGGGGGACGGGGAGGAAGACTCCTACGAGCAGTACTTC. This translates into CACWQGDGEEDSYEQYF.

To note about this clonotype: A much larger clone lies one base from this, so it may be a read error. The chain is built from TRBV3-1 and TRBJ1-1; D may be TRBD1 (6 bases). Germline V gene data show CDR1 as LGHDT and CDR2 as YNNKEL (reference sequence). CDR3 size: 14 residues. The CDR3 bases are TGTGCCAACAGCCAAAGGGGGATCGGCACTGAAGCTTTCTTT. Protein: CANSQRGIGTEAFF.

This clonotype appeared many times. The CDR3 loop reads CSATSGRTDTQYF. DNA of the CDR3: TGCAGTGCTACTAGCGGCCGCACAGATACGCAGTATTTT. V usage is TRBV20-1 and J usage is TRBJ2-3; 7 bases fit TRBD2. This CDR3 comprises 13 residues. Germline values: CDR1 DFQATT, CDR2 SNEGSKA (reference sequence). The V segment lost 4 bases and the J segment 1 base; nucleotides outside the gene matches: 2.

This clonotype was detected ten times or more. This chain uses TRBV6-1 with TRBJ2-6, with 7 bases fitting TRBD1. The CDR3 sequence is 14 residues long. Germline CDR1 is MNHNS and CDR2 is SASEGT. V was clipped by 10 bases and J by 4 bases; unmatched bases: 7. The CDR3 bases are TGTGCCACTTCTACAGGGGTGGGGGCCAACGTCCTGACTTTC. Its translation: CATSTGVGANVLTF.

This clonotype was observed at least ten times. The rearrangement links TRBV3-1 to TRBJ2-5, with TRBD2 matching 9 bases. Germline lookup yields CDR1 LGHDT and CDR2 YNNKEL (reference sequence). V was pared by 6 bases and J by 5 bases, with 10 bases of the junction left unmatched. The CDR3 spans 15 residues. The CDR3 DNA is TGTGCCAGCAGGACGGCGGGGGGGATTCTTGAGACCCAGTACTTC. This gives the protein CASRTAGGILETQYF.

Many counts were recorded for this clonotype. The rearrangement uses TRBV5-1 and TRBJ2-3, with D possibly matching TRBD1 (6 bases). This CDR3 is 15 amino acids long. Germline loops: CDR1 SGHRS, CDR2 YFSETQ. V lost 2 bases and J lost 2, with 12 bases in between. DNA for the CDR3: TGCGCCAGCAGCTTCAAACAGGGCCTCACAGATACGCAGTATTTT. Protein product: CASSFKQGLTDTQYF.

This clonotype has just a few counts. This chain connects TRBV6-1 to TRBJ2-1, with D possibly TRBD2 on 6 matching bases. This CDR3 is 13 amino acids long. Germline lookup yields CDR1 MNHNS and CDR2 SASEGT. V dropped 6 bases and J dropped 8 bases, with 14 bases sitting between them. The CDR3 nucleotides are TGTGCCAGCAGCGGCCACCCGGGAGATGAGCAGTTCTTC. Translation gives CASSGHPGDEQFF.